This passage covers 24 T cell receptor beta chains from one sample sequenced in a study of blood T cell repertoires in COVID-19 (dated by TCRdb to about 2020). Libraries were built with the immunoSEQ multiplex PCR assay. Entries here come from immuneACCESS through TCRdb and include only in-frame sequences with V and J called. Some clones fail to appear in such tables; in the studies checked, an unresolved V gene covers under half of the shortfall, and the cause of the remainder is unknown. This sample holds about 63,000 clones; 84% were observed only once. Together, the top ten hold 9.5% to 15% of the sample. Material for sequencing was peripheral blood. All receptors come from a human donor in a cohort sampled during active COVID-19.

V usage is TRBV6-6 and J usage is TRBJ1-5; no reliable D call. Trimming left V 8 bases short and J 4 bases short, with 6 bases between. The CDR3 consists of 11 residues. Germline V gives CDR1 MNHNY, CDR2 SVGAGI (reference sequence). The CDR3 DNA reads TGTGCCAGCGGAGGTAATCAGCCCCAGCATTTT. Its translation is CASGGNQPQHF.

The chain combines TRBV5-6 with TRBJ2-7, with TRBD1 matching 7 bases. The junction had 2 bases not matched to a gene; V was cut back by 4 bases and J by 1 base. Germline V lookup: CDR1 SGHDT, CDR2 YYEEEE. The CDR3 runs to 13 residues. The CDR3: CASSKGQSYEQYF. The CDR3 DNA is TGTGCCAGCAGCAAGGGACAGTCCTACGAGCAGTACTTC.

On this clone itself: Other DNA sequences in the sample encode the same CDR3. The rearrangement joins TRBV4-3 to TRBJ1-4, with D perhaps TRBD1 (6 bases). The CDR3 extends over 17 amino acids. The V end lost 1 base, the J end lost 7 bases, and 19 bases lay between the germline ends. Germline values: CDR1 LGHNA, CDR2 YSLEER. The CDR3 protein is CASSQGGVQGVIEKLFF. The CDR3 DNA reads as TGCGCCAGCAGCCAAGGGGGAGTACAGGGTGTAATTGAAAAACTGTTTTTT.

Worth noting for this clone: The same CDR3 also results from other DNA sequences found in this sample. This rearrangement joins TRBV4-3 to TRBJ2-7; 7 bases agree with TRBD2. CDR3 size: 15 residues. From germline, CDR1 is LGHNA and CDR2 YSLEER. Unmatched junction bases numbered 3, after V lost 1 base and J lost 0 bases. CDR3 sequence: CASSQGLAASYEQYF. The DNA of the CDR3 is TGCGCCAGCAGCCAAGGGCTAGCGGCCTCCTACGAGCAGTACTTC.

The V gene is TRBV7-2, the J gene TRBJ2-7; D may be TRBD2 (6 bases). Germline-derived CDR1 and CDR2 are SGHTA and FQGNSA. This CDR3 is built from 14 residues. Trimming took 6 bases from V and 5 from J, leaving 17 bases between them. The CDR3 coding sequence is TGTGCCAGCAGGAAATCGGGAGAAGGAGACGAGCAGTACTTC. It encodes CASRKSGEGDEQYF.

This clone is a singleton in its sample. V usage is TRBV30 and J usage is TRBJ2-7; 15 nucleotides line up with TRBD2. Germline CDR1 is GTSNPN and CDR2 is SVGIG (reference sequence). The CDR3 consists of 16 residues. The V segment lost 2 bases and the J segment 4 bases; nucleotides outside the gene matches: 6. The chain's CDR3 is CAWSSWTSGGAYEQYF. The DNA for the CDR3 is TGTGCCTGGAGTTCCTGGACTAGCGGGGGGGCTTACGAGCAGTACTTC.

V gene TRBV9 combines with J gene TRBJ2-7; no clear D. Germline CDR1 is SGDLS and CDR2 is YYNGEE. V lost 2 bases to trimming and J lost 5 bases, with 14 bases between them. CDR3 length equals 14 residues. The CDR3 sequence: CASSVEVVANEQYF. The DNA of the CDR3 is TGTGCCAGCAGCGTTGAAGTAGTCGCGAACGAGCAGTACTTC.

The chain carries TRBV6-4 and TRBJ1-5; D might be TRBD1 (5 bases). Germline-derived CDR1 and CDR2 are MRHNA and SNTAGT. This CDR3 region has 16 residues. The V end was cut by 0 bases, the J end by 1 base, with 10 bases between. CDR3: CASSDSGRGSNQPQHF. DNA for the CDR3: TGTGCCAGCAGTGACTCAGGAAGGGGAAGCAATCAGCCCCAGCATTTT.

The V and J genes are TRBV27 and TRBJ2-1; 10 nucleotides agree with TRBD2. Trimming took 4 bases from V and 6 from J; bases not matched to a gene: 9. The CDR3 length is 16 residues. Germline CDR1 MNHEY, CDR2 SMNVEV (reference sequence). The CDR3 DNA follows: TGTGCCAGCAGTTCCCCAACTAGCGGGGTCGGCAATGAGCAGTTCTTC. Amino acid sequence: CASSSPTSGVGNEQFF.

The chain has TRBV6-5 and TRBJ1-3, with D unclear. There are 16 residues in the CDR3. The V and J ends lost 0 bases and 1 base respectively, with 10 bases between them. Germline CDR1 reads MNHEY; CDR2 reads SVGAGI. CDR3 amino acids: CASSYSGSESGNTIYF. The CDR3 DNA reads TGTGCCAGCAGTTACTCAGGCAGCGAGTCTGGAAACACCATATATTTT.

The chain is built from TRBV6-2 or TRBV6-3 and TRBJ1-1; 8 bases are a match to TRBD1. The CDR3 runs to 15 residues. V lost 6 bases, J lost 1 base, and 7 bases stayed unmatched. CDR1 is MNHEY and CDR2 is SVGEGT in the germline V gene. The CDR3 is CASSPSGQANTEAFF. The CDR3, as DNA: TGTGCCAGCAGCCCCTCGGGACAGGCGAACACTGAAGCTTTCTTT.

The chain joins TRBV3-1 (or the pseudogene TRBV3-2) to TRBJ2-7; possibly TRBD1 for D (8 bases). The CDR3 totals 14 residues. Trimming stripped 5 bases from V and 4 bases from J, with 15 bases between. CDR1 and CDR2 from the germline V gene are LGHDT and YNNKEL (reference sequence). The CDR3 spells CASSYGQGGYEQYF. In DNA, the CDR3 is TGTGCCAGCAGCTACGGACAGGGAGGGTACGAGCAGTACTTC.

Only one count was recorded for this clone. CDR3 DNA: TGTGCCTGGGGCAGTTGGTATGGCTACACCTTC. Translation: CAWGSWYGYTF. The rearrangement links TRBV30 to TRBJ1-2; no clear D gene. The V and J ends lost 5 bases and 5 bases respectively, with 9 bases between them. Germline CDR1 GTSNPN, CDR2 SVGIG (reference sequence). The CDR3 has 11 amino acids. The variable domain in full, completed from reference TRBV30 and TRBJ1-2, reads SQTIHQWPATLVQPVGSPLSLECTVEGTSNPNLYWYRQAAGRGLQLLFYSVGIGQISSEVPQNLSASRPQDRQFILSSKKLLLSDSGFYLCAWGSWYGYTFGSGTRLTVV.

This clone was seen a handful of times. The CDR3 sequence: CASTLLQGLNTEAFF. The CDR3 coding sequence is TGTGCCAGCACCCTATTACAGGGGTTGAACACTGAAGCTTTCTTT. The chain couples TRBV6-6 to TRBJ1-1, with 7 bases matching TRBD1. V dropped 7 bases and J dropped 0; count of bases not matched to a gene: 8. Germline values: CDR1 MNHNY, CDR2 SVGAGI (reference sequence). The CDR3 has 15 residues.

V usage is TRBV6-2 or TRBV6-3 and J usage is TRBJ2-7, with 7 bases identical to TRBD2. Germline V gene lookup returns CDR1 MNHEY and CDR2 SVGEGT. The CDR3 loop spans 14 amino acids. The J segment lost 1 base and the V segment lost 4 bases, leaving 4 bases of the junction unmatched. The CDR3, as DNA: TGTGCCAGCAGTTCAGCGGGACCATCCTACGAGCAGTACTTC. It encodes CASSSAGPSYEQYF.

The CDR3 bases are TGCGCCAGCAGCTACGACAGCACTGAAGCTTTCTTT. Its protein is CASSYDSTEAFF. The chain carries TRBV5-1 and TRBJ1-1; possibly TRBD1 for D (5 bases). The V gene's germline CDR1 is SGHRS and CDR2 YFSETQ. The CDR3 consists of 12 residues. The V gene lost 3 bases and the J gene lost 4 bases, with 7 bases spanning the gap. Filled out from reference TRBV5-1 and TRBJ1-1, the complete variable domain reads KAGVTQTPRYLIKTRGQQVTLSCSPISGHRSVSWYQQTPGQGLQFLFEYFSETQRNKGNFPGRFSGRQFSNSRSEMNVSTLELGDSALYLCASSYDSTEAFFGQGTRLTVV.

This chain connects TRBV27 to TRBJ2-7; TRBD2 aligns across 7 bases. From germline, CDR1 is MNHEY and CDR2 SMNVEV (reference sequence). V shed 5 bases and J 1 base; nucleotides not matched to a gene: 14. CDR3 size: 17 residues. The CDR3 nucleotides are TGTGCCAGCAGTCCCTCGACTAGCTTAGGCAAATCCTACGAGCAGTACTTC. It specifies CASSPSTSLGKSYEQYF.

The chain carries TRBV5-8 and TRBJ2-7, with D tentatively TRBD2 (7 bases). Germline values: CDR1 SGHTS, CDR2 YDEGEE. The V and J ends lost 3 bases and 6 bases respectively, with 10 bases between them. CDR3 length: 12 amino acids. In nucleotides, the CDR3 is TGTGCCAGCAGCTGGGGGGGCGTCGAGCAGTACTTC. Translated, it gives CASSWGGVEQYF.

CDR3 region: CAISESEGANIQYF. The CDR3 DNA follows: TGTGCCATCAGTGAGTCAGAGGGCGCGAACATTCAGTACTTC. This rearrangement joins TRBV10-3 to TRBJ2-4; possible D gene TRBD2, 5 bases. V dropped 0 bases and J dropped 7 bases, with 10 bases sitting between them. The germline CDR1 and CDR2 sequences are ENHRY and SYGVKD. This CDR3 spans 14 amino acids.

The rearrangement joins TRBV28 to TRBJ2-2; D unresolved. The ends were cut back, 6 bases at V and 5 bases at J, with 4 bases in the middle. The CDR3 has 11 amino acids. Per germline, CDR1 MDHEN and CDR2 SYDVKM. CDR3 in amino acids: CASSLTGELFF. The CDR3 nucleotides are TGTGCCAGCAGCCTTACCGGGGAGCTGTTTTTT. Filled out from reference TRBV28 and TRBJ2-2, the complete variable domain reads DVKVTQSSRYLVKRTGEKVFLECVQDMDHENMFWYRQDPGLGLRLIYFSYDVKMKEKGDIPEGYSVSREKKERFSLILESASTNQTSMYLCASSLTGELFFGEGSRLTVL.

The rearrangement links TRBV29-1 to TRBJ2-7; 7 bases match TRBD1. Trimming removed 2 bases from V and 2 bases from J; junction bases left unmatched: 6. The CDR3 is made up of 14 amino acids. The V gene's germline CDR1 is SQVTM and CDR2 ANQGSEA. CDR3 coding DNA: TGCAGCGTTGAACGGACAGGATTTACCTACGAGCAGTACTTC. Residues: CSVERTGFTYEQYF.

This chain joins TRBV7-9 and TRBJ2-7; D may be TRBD2 (5 bases). Trimming removed 3 bases from V and 0 bases from J, with 9 bases in between. From germline, CDR1 is SEHNR and CDR2 FQNEAQ (reference sequence). The CDR3 is 14 amino acids. The DNA of the CDR3 is TGTGCCAGCAGCTTGGGGAGTTTCTCCTACGAGCAGTACTTC. Translating gives CASSLGSFSYEQYF. The full variable domain, with the rest looked up from reference TRBV7-9 and TRBJ2-7, is DTGVSQNPRHKITKRGQNVTFRCDPISEHNRLYWYRQTLGQGPEFLTYFQNEAQLEKSRLLSDRFSAERPKGSFSTLEIQRTEQGDSAMYLCASSLGSFSYEQYFGPGTRLTVT.

The J gene is TRBJ2-7, the V gene TRBV5-4; 8 bases fit TRBD1. In germline, CDR1 is SGHNT, CDR2 YYREEE (reference sequence). The J segment lost 2 bases and the V segment lost 1 base, leaving 8 bases of the junction unmatched. This CDR3 comprises 16 residues. The CDR3 protein is CASSLTMDRAAYEQYF. CDR3 in DNA: TGTGCCAGCAGCTTGACGATGGACAGGGCGGCCTACGAGCAGTACTTC. Drawing the rest from reference TRBV5-4 and TRBJ2-7, the complete variable domain is ETGVTQSPTHLIKTRGQQVTLRCSSQSGHNTVSWYQQALGQGPQFIFQYYREEENGRGNFPPRFSGLQFPNYSSELNVNALELDDSALYLCASSLTMDRAAYEQYFGPGTRLTVT.

J is TRBJ2-1 and V is TRBV19, with a weak D call TRBD2 (5 bases). The V end lost 10 bases, the J end lost 5 bases, and 12 bases lay between the germline ends. The CDR3 loop spans 12 amino acids. Germline CDR1 is LNHDA and CDR2 is SQIVND (reference sequence). CDR3 protein: CATARGNNEQFF. The CDR3 coding sequence is TGTGCCACGGCCCGGGGAAACAATGAGCAGTTCTTC.